This entry lists 2 T cell receptor beta chains sequenced from one sample in a study of T cells in Graves' hyperthyroidism and ophthalmopathy. TCR beta CDR3 regions were amplified from RNA transcripts. First-round RT-PCR targeting the TCR CDR3 was performed with the HTBI primer set. TCRdb re-called the multiplex PCR reads with MiXCR, one entry per CDR3 protein. The table records about 360,000 distinct CDR3 sequences, approximately 13% of them present only once. Source material: blood. These receptors were taken from a woman aged 18 to 35 with Graves' hyperthyroidism.

This clonotype was found many times. This chain connects TRBV28 to TRBJ1-2; maybe TRBD1 (5 bases). V was pared by 5 bases and J by 2 bases, with 18 bases between. Germline V gives CDR1 MDHEN, CDR2 SYDVKM. This CDR3 contains 16 residues. The CDR3 coding sequence is TGTGCCAGCAGTCCACCTCAGGGAGGTGACAACTATGGCTACACCTTC. Its protein is CASSPPQGGDNYGYTF.

In its sample, this clonotype was seen a few times. The chain has TRBV6-2 or TRBV6-3 and TRBJ1-1, with TRBD1 identical over 9 bases. The CDR3 covers 15 residues. Germline CDR1 is MNHEY and CDR2 is SVGEGT. V lost 2 bases to trimming and J lost 11 bases; unmatched junction nucleotides: 12. The chain's CDR3 is CASSYPTGTGMFAFF. CDR3 bases: TGTGCCAGCAGTTACCCCACCGGGACAGGGATGTTCGCTTTCTTT.